The T cell receptor (beta chain) under discussion was sequenced for a study of T cell repertoires in cytomegalovirus infection. Ten or more counts support this clonotype. The antigen remains undetermined. The CDR3 spans 14 residues. V dropped 4 bases and J dropped 8; count of bases not matched to a gene: 11. Germline CDR1 is SGHTA and CDR2 is FQGNSA. TCRdb recomputed calls from the reads with MiXCR, one row per CDR3 protein. Altogether about 58,000 distinct CDR3 sequences are present, around a fifth being singletons, with the ten largest covering 64%. The J gene is TRBJ2-7, the V gene TRBV7-2; TRBD1 aligns across 7 bases. This specimen consisted of CD8+ T cells from cultured PBMCs, obtained from culture after CMV antigen stimulation. The clonotype was recovered from a human donor in good health (CMV status not recorded). Some clones in this sample may be carry-over from other donors' samples. The CDR3 reads CASSYDRATTQQYF. DNA for the CDR3: TGTGCCAGCAGCTACGACAGGGCAACTACGCAGCAGTACTTC.